The source of this T cell receptor (beta chain) is a study of vaccination effects on CD4 cells after COVID-19. Profiling relied on immunoSEQ multiplex PCR, and the TCRdb table lists in-frame clones only, not all of them. The sample records 80,000 to 95,000 clones, around four fifths being singletons. Sequencing followed a ViraFEST assay step that expanded antigen-specific CD4+ T cells with viral peptide pools. Culture proceeded for 10 days, and CD4+ T cells were then isolated. Participants received two doses of either the BNT162b2 or mRNA-1273 vaccine. Germline V gives CDR1 LNHDA, CDR2 SQIVND (reference sequence). The CDR3 spans 12 residues. V gave up 6 bases and J gave up 5 bases, with 10 bases separating them. Comment on this clone: Antigen unknown.

The rearrangement joins TRBV19 to TRBJ2-5, with a tentative D call TRBD2 (5 bases). The TCR sequence derives from a human donor who received a COVID-19 vaccine. The sequenced sample was CD4+ T cells from PBMCs cultured with HCoV-OC43 spike peptides, obtained after COVID-19 vaccination. Subset: HCoV-OC43 spike overlapping peptide pool stimulation. The CDR3 region is CASRAGGETQYF. CDR3 sequence (DNA): TGTGCCAGTAGGGCCGGCGGGGAGACCCAGTACTTC.